The 29 T cell receptor beta chains below come from one sample, sequenced in a study of blood T cell repertoires in COVID-19. Sequencing was performed with immunoSEQ multiplex PCR; in TCRdb, only in-frame clones are kept and a portion is missing. Among hundreds of thousands of clones listed, 85% to 90% were seen once. Specimen: PBMCs or T cells enriched from blood (not recorded which). The receptors were gathered from a man aged 40-55 years who had recovered from COVID-19.

This rearrangement joins TRBV6-4 to TRBJ1-2; no definite D call. The V end lost 5 bases, the J end lost 4 bases, and 20 bases lay between the germline ends. CDR3 length equals 16 residues. Germline V CDR1 and CDR2: MRHNA, SNTAGT. The CDR3 region is CASSPAPGRESYGYTF. DNA of the CDR3: TGTGCCAGCAGTCCAGCCCCGGGTCGGGAAAGCTATGGCTACACCTTC.

This clone was counted once. The chain recombines TRBV9 with TRBJ2-1; perhaps TRBD1 as D (6 bases). V lost 0 bases and J lost 2, with 9 bases in between. Germline lookup yields CDR1 SGDLS and CDR2 YYNGEE. There are 15 residues in the CDR3. The CDR3 bases are TGTGCCAGCAGCGTAGAATGGGGGCCCTACAATGAGCAGTTCTTC. Its translation: CASSVEWGPYNEQFF.

This chain links TRBV5-5 with TRBJ2-1; D call uncertain. The V gene lost 7 bases and the J gene lost 6 bases, with 11 bases spanning the gap. The CDR3 runs to 12 residues. CDR1 and CDR2 from the germline V gene are SGHKS and YYEKEE (reference sequence). Here the CDR3 reads CASGSRGNEQFF. Written as DNA, the CDR3 is TGTGCCAGCGGTTCCAGAGGCAATGAGCAGTTCTTC. The whole variable domain, filled in from reference TRBV5-5 and TRBJ2-1, reads DAGVTQSPTHLIKTRGQQVTLRCSPISGHKSVSWYQQVLGQGPQFIFQYYEKEERGRGNFPDRFSARQFPNYSSELNVNALLLGDSALYLCASGSRGNEQFFGPGTRLTVL.

This chain links TRBV4-3 with TRBJ2-3; D gene unclear. Per germline, CDR1 LGHNA and CDR2 YSLEER. V dropped 1 base and J dropped 2 bases, with 10 bases sitting between them. This CDR3 has 15 amino acids. CDR3 residues: CASSQGSFSTDTQYF. The CDR3 DNA is TGCGCCAGCAGCCAAGGGAGCTTTTCCACAGATACGCAGTATTTT.

This chain joins TRBV7-6 and TRBJ1-6; 8 positions agree with TRBD1. Per the germline V gene, CDR1 is SGHVS and CDR2 is FNYEAQ. CDR3 length equals 15 residues. Losses at the gene ends were 1 base for V and 7 bases for J; bases not matched to a gene: 3. The CDR3 nucleotides read TGTGCCAGCAGCTTAGACAGGGGGAGGAATTCACCCCTCCACTTT. It yields the protein CASSLDRGRNSPLHF. The variable domain in full, completed from reference TRBV7-6 and TRBJ1-6, reads GAGVSQSPRYKVTKRGQDVALRCDPISGHVSLYWYRQALGQGPEFLTYFNYEAQQDKSGLPNDRFSAERPEGSISTLTIQRTEQRDSAMYRCASSLDRGRNSPLHFGNGTRLTVT.

This clone was counted a single time. The CDR3 loop reads CASRDRAGDGYTF. CDR3 sequence (DNA): TGTGCCAGCAGGGACAGAGCAGGGGACGGCTACACCTTC. This chain joins TRBV19 and TRBJ1-2; TRBD1 matches at 7 bases. Trimming at V came to 9 bases and at J to 8 bases, leaving 12 bases not matched to a gene. The germline V gene encodes CDR1 LNHDA and CDR2 SQIVND (reference sequence). The CDR3 sequence is 13 residues long.

The chain employs TRBV6-5 and TRBJ1-6; 10 nucleotides agree with TRBD1. J gave up 10 bases and V 2 bases, and 5 bases lay outside the gene matches. Germline lookup yields CDR1 MNHEY and CDR2 SVGAGI. The CDR3 spans 15 residues. CDR3 protein: CASSYVGTGDSPLHF. In nucleotides, the CDR3 is TGTGCCAGCAGTTACGTTGGGACAGGGGACTCACCCCTCCACTTT.

J is TRBJ2-7 and V is TRBV6-1; no reliable D call. Germline V gene sequence: CDR1 MNHNS, CDR2 SASEGT. Trimming shortened V by 3 bases and J by 5 bases, and 17 bases separated the two germline ends. The CDR3 covers 15 residues. CDR3 bases: TGTGCCAGCAGTGAGCACCCCTATCAGGTCAACGAGCAGTACTTC. Translating it yields CASSEHPYQVNEQYF.

With regard to this clone: An end of the junction differs from the germline gene, which may be a read error. The chain carries TRBV27 and TRBJ2-2; weak D call: TRBD2 (6 bases). Germline V gene lookup returns CDR1 MNHEY and CDR2 SMNVEV (reference sequence). This CDR3 spans 12 amino acids. Here the CDR3 reads CASSFQIGGLFF. In nucleotides, the CDR3 is TGTGCCAGCAGTTTCCAGATCGGGGGGCTGTTTTTT.

The rearrangement uses TRBV3-1 (or the pseudogene TRBV3-2) and TRBJ1-1; possibly TRBD1 for D (5 bases). CDR1 and CDR2 from the germline V gene are LGHDT and YNNKEL (reference sequence). The germline V and J ends were trimmed by 6 bases and 0 bases, with 14 bases remaining between them. The CDR3 runs 15 residues. CDR3 protein: CASRPSGEMNTEAFF. The CDR3 DNA sequence: TGTGCCAGCAGACCTTCGGGGGAAATGAACACTGAAGCTTTCTTT.

The chain links TRBV12-5 to TRBJ2-5; possibly TRBD2 for D (5 bases). Germline V gene data show CDR1 as LGHNT and CDR2 as FRNRAP. Trimming pared 1 base from V and 4 bases from J, leaving 16 bases between. This CDR3 is 16 amino acids long. CDR3 protein: CASGLGSSAVVETQYF. The DNA of the CDR3 is TGTGCTAGTGGTTTGGGAAGTAGCGCGGTGGTAGAGACCCAGTACTTC. Full variable domain (missing parts from reference TRBV12-5 and TRBJ2-5): DARVTQTPRHKVTEMGQEVTMRCQPILGHNTVFWYRQTMMQGLELLAYFRNRAPLDDSGMPKDRFSAEMPDATLATLKIQPSEPRDSAVYFCASGLGSSAVVETQYFGPGTRLLVL.

The chain combines TRBV4-1 with TRBJ1-1; maybe TRBD1 (6 bases). Looked up from germline, CDR1 is MGHRA and CDR2 is YSYEKL. The CDR3 is 15 amino acids. The ends were cut back, 5 bases at V and 1 base at J, with 14 bases in the middle. CDR3 region: CASSGTGTPNTEAFF. The CDR3 DNA sequence: TGCGCCAGCAGCGGTACCGGGACACCGAACACTGAAGCTTTCTTT.

V is TRBV30 and J is TRBJ2-3, with 8 bases that match TRBD2. The CDR3 spans 16 residues. Germline CDR1 GTSNPN, CDR2 SVGIG (reference sequence). The V gene end was trimmed by 0 bases and the J gene end by 2 bases; junction bases not matched to a gene: 7. DNA for the CDR3: TGTGCCTGGAGTGTACGGGGCGGGGGGCCCACAGATACGCAGTATTTT. Its translation is CAWSVRGGGPTDTQYF.

The gene calls are TRBV5-1 and TRBJ2-3, with D possibly matching TRBD1 (6 bases). CDR3 length: 16 residues. Germline V gene data show CDR1 as SGHRS and CDR2 as YFSETQ. V was pared by 6 bases and J by 1 base, with 18 bases between. The CDR3 sequence: CASTDPAGGGTDTQYF. CDR3 in DNA: TGCGCCAGCACCGACCCCGCTGGGGGCGGCACAGATACGCAGTATTTT.

The V gene is TRBV3-1 (or the pseudogene TRBV3-2), the J gene TRBJ2-3; 9 bases are shared with TRBD2. CDR3 size: 16 residues. The J segment lost 3 bases and the V segment lost 0 bases, leaving 4 bases of the junction unmatched. Looked up from germline, CDR1 is LGHDT and CDR2 is YNNKEL (reference sequence). This CDR3 reads CASSQERGGATDTQYF. The CDR3 region has the DNA TGTGCCAGCAGCCAAGAGCGCGGGGGGGCGACAGATACGCAGTATTTT.

This clone was seen once. The chain has TRBV18 and TRBJ2-5; D gene ambiguous. The germline V and J ends were trimmed by 0 bases and 2 bases, with 7 bases remaining between them. Looked up from germline, CDR1 is KGHSH and CDR2 is LQKENI. This CDR3 spans 14 amino acids. Here the CDR3 reads CASSPPSFQETQYF. The CDR3 DNA reads TGTGCCAGCTCACCACCGTCGTTTCAAGAGACCCAGTACTTC.

The chain uses TRBV7-9 and TRBJ2-1, with 7 positions matching TRBD2. V was clipped by 6 bases and J by 12 bases; unmatched bases: 20. CDR1 and CDR2 from the germline V gene are SEHNR and FQNEAQ (reference sequence). The CDR3 sequence is 16 residues long. The CDR3 reads CASSYLLAGVFGGQFF. CDR3 DNA sequence: TGTGCCAGCAGTTACCTTTTGGCGGGAGTTTTCGGGGGGCAGTTCTTC. The full variable domain, completed using reference TRBV7-9 and TRBJ2-1, is DTGVSQNPRHKITKRGQNVTFRCDPISEHNRLYWYRQTLGQGPEFLTYFQNEAQLEKSRLLSDRFSAERPKGSFSTLEIQRTEQGDSAMYLCASSYLLAGVFGGQFFGPGTRLTVL.

This chain uses TRBV4-2 with TRBJ2-7, with 7 positions matching TRBD1. The CDR3 is 14 residues long. V lost 5 bases and J lost 2; bases outside the gene matches: 6. Germline CDR1 reads LGHNA; CDR2 reads YNFKEQ. The CDR3 region has the DNA TGTGCCAGCAGCGCCCGGGACAGCCCCTACGAGCAGTACTTC. Protein: CASSARDSPYEQYF.

The V gene is TRBV5-4, the J gene TRBJ2-7, with 9 bases that match TRBD2. This CDR3 comprises 15 residues. V trimming: 4 bases; J trimming: 5 bases; junction bases outside the gene matches: 10. Per germline, CDR1 SGHNT and CDR2 YYREEE (reference sequence). CDR3 nucleotide sequence: TGTGCCAGCAGCCAGGGGCTAGCGGGAATCAACGAGCAGTACTTC. Protein sequence: CASSQGLAGINEQYF.

The rearrangement joins TRBV27 to TRBJ1-5, with D perhaps TRBD1 (5 bases). Looked up from germline, CDR1 is MNHEY and CDR2 is SMNVEV (reference sequence). This CDR3 is 16 amino acids long. V was clipped by 4 bases and J by 3 bases, with 16 bases between them. The CDR3 loop reads CASSSNRNSNNQPQHF. Written as DNA, the CDR3 is TGTGCCAGCAGTTCTAACAGGAACTCAAACAATCAGCCCCAGCATTTT.

The chain carries TRBV5-6 and TRBJ1-2; 7 positions agree with TRBD1. This CDR3 has 15 residues. J gave up 3 bases and V 0 bases, and 5 bases lay outside the gene matches. Germline V gene sequence: CDR1 SGHDT, CDR2 YYEEEE. As DNA, the CDR3 is TGTGCCAGCAGCTTGGCTCCAGGGGGAGACTATGGCTACACCTTC. Residues: CASSLAPGGDYGYTF.

This chain's CDR3 is CASSLVPGFGEKLFF. In DNA, the CDR3 is TGTGCCAGCAGCTTGGTTCCAGGGTTTGGTGAAAAACTGTTTTTT. This rearrangement joins TRBV5-5 to TRBJ1-4; weak D call: TRBD1 (5 bases). This CDR3 spans 15 amino acids. Per the germline V gene, CDR1 is SGHKS and CDR2 is YYEKEE (reference sequence). V was cut by 0 bases and J by 7 bases, with 13 bases left in between.

The V call is TRBV19, the J call TRBJ2-3; no firm D call. The V end was cut by 0 bases, the J end by 3 bases, with 10 bases between. The CDR3 runs 15 residues. Germline V gene sequence: CDR1 LNHDA, CDR2 SQIVND (reference sequence). The CDR3 here is CASSIDGSGTDTQYF. The CDR3, as DNA: TGTGCCAGTAGTATAGATGGTTCCGGGACAGATACGCAGTATTTT.

This clone has only one observation. The chain carries TRBV7-2 and TRBJ1-2; D gene ambiguous. The V gene lost 1 base and the J gene lost 4 bases, with 13 bases spanning the gap. CDR3 size: 15 residues. CDR1 is SGHTA, CDR2 FQGNSA, per germline. CDR3 DNA sequence: TGTGCCAGCAGCTTAGAGGGTACCGAGGGCTATGGCTACACCTTC. It codes for CASSLEGTEGYGYTF.

The chain links TRBV30 to TRBJ2-7; 9 nucleotides line up with TRBD1. The V gene end was trimmed by 3 bases and the J gene end by 2 bases; junction bases not matched to a gene: 2. In germline, CDR1 is GTSNPN, CDR2 SVGIG (reference sequence). This CDR3 region has 13 residues. The CDR3 nucleotides are TGTGCCTGGAGACAGGGGGCCGCCTACGAGCAGTACTTC. This encodes CAWRQGAAYEQYF.

This chain uses TRBV5-1 with TRBJ1-4; 10 nucleotides match TRBD1. The CDR3 extends over 18 amino acids. V lost 0 bases and J lost 7; bases outside the gene matches: 12. CDR1 is SGHRS, CDR2 YFSETQ, per germline. For the CDR3, the DNA is TGCGCCAGCAGCTTGGGAAGATTTTCCGGGACAGGGGTTGAAAAACTGTTTTTT. Amino acid sequence: CASSLGRFSGTGVEKLFF.

The chain couples TRBV4-1 to TRBJ1-5, with D unresolved. CDR1 MGHRA and CDR2 YSYEKL come from the germline V gene. V lost 0 bases to trimming and J lost 0 bases, with 9 bases between them. The CDR3 consists of 16 residues. CDR3 in amino acids: CASSQESGYSNQPQHF. CDR3 coding DNA: TGCGCCAGCAGCCAAGAATCAGGTTATAGCAATCAGCCCCAGCATTTT.

The chain carries TRBV7-9 and TRBJ1-6; D not resolved. The germline V gene encodes CDR1 SEHNR and CDR2 FQNEAQ (reference sequence). The CDR3 contains 15 residues. Trimming left V 3 bases short and J 6 bases short, with 12 bases between. This chain's CDR3 is CASSLGQSINSPLHF. In DNA, the CDR3 is TGTGCCAGCAGCTTGGGCCAGTCCATTAATTCACCCCTCCACTTT.

The chain combines TRBV28 with TRBJ1-5; D may be TRBD1 (5 bases). CDR3 length equals 15 residues. The germline V and J ends were trimmed by 3 bases and 6 bases, with 15 bases remaining between them. Germline CDR1 reads MDHEN; CDR2 reads SYDVKM. CDR3 coding DNA: TGTGCCAGCAGTTTGGGCGGGGCCGGAAGTCAGCCCCAGCATTTT. Translated: CASSLGGAGSQPQHF.